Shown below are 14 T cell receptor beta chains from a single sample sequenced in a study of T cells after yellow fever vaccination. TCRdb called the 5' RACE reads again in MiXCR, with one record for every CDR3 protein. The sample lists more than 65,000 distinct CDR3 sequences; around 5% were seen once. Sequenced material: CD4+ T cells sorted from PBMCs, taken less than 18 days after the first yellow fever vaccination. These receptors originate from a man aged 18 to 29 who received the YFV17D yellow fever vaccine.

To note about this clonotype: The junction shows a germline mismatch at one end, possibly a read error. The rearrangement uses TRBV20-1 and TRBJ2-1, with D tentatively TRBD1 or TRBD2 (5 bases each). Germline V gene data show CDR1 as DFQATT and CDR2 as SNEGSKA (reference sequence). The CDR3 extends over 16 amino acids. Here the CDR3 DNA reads TGCTGTGCCAGGTCCCAGGGTCGGGGCTCCTACAATGAGCAGTTCTTC. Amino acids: CCARSQGRGSYNEQFF.

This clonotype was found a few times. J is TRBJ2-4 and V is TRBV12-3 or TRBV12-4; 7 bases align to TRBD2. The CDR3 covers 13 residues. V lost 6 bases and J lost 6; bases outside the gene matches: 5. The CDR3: CASSGTITNIQYF. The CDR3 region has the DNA TGTGCCAGCAGCGGGACTATTACAAACATTCAGTACTTC.

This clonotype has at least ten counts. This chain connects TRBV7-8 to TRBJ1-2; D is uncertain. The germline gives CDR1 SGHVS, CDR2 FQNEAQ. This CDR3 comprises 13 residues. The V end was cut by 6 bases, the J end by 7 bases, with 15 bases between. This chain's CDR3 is CASSSQQEVGYTF. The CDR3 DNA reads TGTGCCAGCAGTTCCCAGCAGGAGGTTGGCTACACCTTC.

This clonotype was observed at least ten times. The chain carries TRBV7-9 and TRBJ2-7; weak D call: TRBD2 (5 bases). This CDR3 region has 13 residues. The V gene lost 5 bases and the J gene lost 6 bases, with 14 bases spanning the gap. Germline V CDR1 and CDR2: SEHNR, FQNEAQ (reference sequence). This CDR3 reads CASSRRGGTEQYF. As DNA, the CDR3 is TGTGCCAGCAGCCGACGCGGAGGAACCGAGCAGTACTTC.

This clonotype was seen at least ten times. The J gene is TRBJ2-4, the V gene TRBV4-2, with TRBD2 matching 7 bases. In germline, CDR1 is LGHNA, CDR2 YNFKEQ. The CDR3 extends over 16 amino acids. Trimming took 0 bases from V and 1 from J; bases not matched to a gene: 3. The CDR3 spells CASSQDAGDAKNIQYF. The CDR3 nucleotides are TGTGCCAGCAGCCAAGATGCGGGGGACGCCAAAAACATTCAGTACTTC.

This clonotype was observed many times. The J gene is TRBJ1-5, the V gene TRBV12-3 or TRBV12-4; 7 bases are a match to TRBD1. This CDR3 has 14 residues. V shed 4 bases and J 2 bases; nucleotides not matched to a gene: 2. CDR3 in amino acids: CASSSTGGNQPQHF. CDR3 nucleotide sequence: TGTGCCAGCAGTTCCACAGGGGGCAATCAGCCCCAGCATTTT.

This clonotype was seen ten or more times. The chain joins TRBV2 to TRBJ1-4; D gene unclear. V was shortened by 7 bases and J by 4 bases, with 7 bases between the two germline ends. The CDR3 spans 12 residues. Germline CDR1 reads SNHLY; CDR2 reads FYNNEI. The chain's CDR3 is CASNPVNEKLFF. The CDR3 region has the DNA TGTGCCAGCAACCCAGTTAATGAAAAACTGTTTTTT.

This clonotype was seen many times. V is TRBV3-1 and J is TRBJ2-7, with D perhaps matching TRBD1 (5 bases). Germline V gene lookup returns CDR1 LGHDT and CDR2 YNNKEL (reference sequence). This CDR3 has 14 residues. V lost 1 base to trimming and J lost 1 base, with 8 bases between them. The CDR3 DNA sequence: TGTGCCAGCAGCCAAGGCAGGGAATCCTACGAGCAGTACTTC. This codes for CASSQGRESYEQYF.

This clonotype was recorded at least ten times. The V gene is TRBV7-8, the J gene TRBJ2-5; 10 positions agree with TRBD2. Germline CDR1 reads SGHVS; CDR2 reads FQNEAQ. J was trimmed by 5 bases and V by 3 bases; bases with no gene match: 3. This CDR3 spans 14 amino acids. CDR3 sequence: CASSFSGGAETQYF. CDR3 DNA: TGTGCCAGCAGCTTCAGCGGGGGGGCCGAGACCCAGTACTTC.

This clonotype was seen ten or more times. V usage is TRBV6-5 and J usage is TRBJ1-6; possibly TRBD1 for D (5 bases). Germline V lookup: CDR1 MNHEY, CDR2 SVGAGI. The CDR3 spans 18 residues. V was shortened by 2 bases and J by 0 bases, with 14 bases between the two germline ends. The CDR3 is CASSYGGGVSSYNSPLHF. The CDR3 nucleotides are TGTGCCAGCAGTTACGGAGGAGGGGTTAGCTCCTATAATTCACCCCTCCACTTT.

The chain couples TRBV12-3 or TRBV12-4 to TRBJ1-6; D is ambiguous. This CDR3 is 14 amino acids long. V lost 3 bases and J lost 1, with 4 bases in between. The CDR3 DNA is TGTGCCAGCAGTTTGAGTTCCTATAATTCACCCCTCCACTTT. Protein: CASSLSSYNSPLHF.

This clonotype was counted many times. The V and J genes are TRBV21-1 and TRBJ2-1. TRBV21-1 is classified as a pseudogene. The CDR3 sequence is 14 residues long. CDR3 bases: TGTGCCAGCAGCAAAAACCATCTCCGCAATGAGCAGTTCTTC. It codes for CASSKNHLRNEQFF.

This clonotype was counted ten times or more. CDR3 protein: CASSSTLAANNEQFF. Here the CDR3 DNA reads TGTGCCAGCAGCTCCACCCTAGCGGCCAACAATGAGCAGTTCTTC. V and J are TRBV7-2 and TRBJ2-1; 7 bases line up with TRBD2. Germline CDR1 and CDR2: SGHTA and FQGNSA. With V trimmed by 4 bases and J by 5 bases, 8 bases remained unmatched. This CDR3 is built from 15 residues. Full variable domain (missing parts from reference TRBV7-2 and TRBJ2-1): GAGVSQSPSNKVTEKGKDVELRCDPISGHTALYWYRQSLGQGLEFLIYFQGNSAPDKSGLPSDRFSAERTGGSVSTLTIQRTQQEDSAVYLCASSSTLAANNEQFFGPGTRLTVL.

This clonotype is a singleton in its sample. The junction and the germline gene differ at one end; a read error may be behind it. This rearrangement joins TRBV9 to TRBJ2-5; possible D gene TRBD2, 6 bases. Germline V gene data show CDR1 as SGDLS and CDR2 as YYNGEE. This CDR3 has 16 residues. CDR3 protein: CASSPHLSGFKETHYF. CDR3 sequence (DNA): TGCGCCAGCAGCCCCCACCTCAGCGGGTTTAAAGAGACCCACTACTTC.